Presented here are 10 T cell receptor beta chains from one specimen sequenced in a study of identical twins. TCRdb called the 5' RACE reads again in MiXCR, with one record for every CDR3 protein. The sample includes fewer than 900,000 distinct CDR3 sequences, about 20% of them seen just once. In addition, the sample was reused for a study of T cells expressing NK-cell markers.

Sequencing used PBMCs. The receptors derive from a young woman in good health.

This rearrangement joins TRBV11-2 to TRBJ1-4, with TRBD1 matching 7 bases. This CDR3 comprises 16 residues. The V segment lost 5 bases and the J segment 0 bases; nucleotides outside the gene matches: 6. From germline, CDR1 is SGHAT and CDR2 FQNNGV. Here the CDR3 DNA reads TGTGCCAGCAGCCCCGGACAGGATGCAACTAATGAAAAACTGTTTTTT. Translating gives CASSPGQDATNEKLFF.

This clonotype was counted a single time. The chain combines TRBV10-3 with TRBJ2-3; 10 nucleotides agree with TRBD2. Germline CDR1 reads ENHRY; CDR2 reads SYGVKD. V was pared by 4 bases and J by 2 bases, with 6 bases of the junction left unmatched. The CDR3 has 16 residues. DNA for the CDR3: TGTGCCATCAGTGGCCAAGCGGGGGGGTCCACAGATACGCAGTATTTT. Translated: CAISGQAGGSTDTQYF.

CDR3 DNA sequence: TGTGCCATCAGTGAGTGGAAACCGGGACTTGAGAACACCGGGGAGCTGTTTTTT. It encodes CAISEWKPGLENTGELFF. The rearrangement links TRBV10-3 to TRBJ2-2; maybe TRBD2 (6 bases). Germline assignment: CDR1 ENHRY and CDR2 SYGVKD. The CDR3 has 18 amino acids. Trimming removed 1 base at V and 1 base at J, with 16 bases between.

This clonotype was seen a few times. V is TRBV20-1 and J is TRBJ1-5; a weak D match, TRBD1 (5 bases). The CDR3 sequence is 14 residues long. Germline V lookup: CDR1 DFQATT, CDR2 SNEGSKA (reference sequence). V was cut by 2 bases and J by 1 base, with 9 bases left in between. The CDR3 nucleotides read TGCAGTGCTAGAAAGGGGCCCAGCAATCAGCCCCAGCATTTT. Residues: CSARKGPSNQPQHF.

This clonotype was detected a few times. CDR3 coding DNA: TGTGCCACCAGACTAGCGGTCCAAGAGACCCAGTACTTC. Translated, it gives CATRLAVQETQYF. V gene TRBV10-3 combines with J gene TRBJ2-5; 9 nucleotides line up with TRBD2. The CDR3 has 13 amino acids. In germline, CDR1 is ENHRY, CDR2 SYGVKD. Germline trimming cut 10 bases from V and 1 base from J; bases unmatched to any gene: 4.

This clonotype appeared many times. The J gene is TRBJ1-1, the V gene TRBV6-1; no clear D gene. The V and J ends lost 4 bases and 8 bases respectively, with 17 bases between them. The CDR3 covers 14 residues. Germline CDR1 is MNHNS and CDR2 is SASEGT. CDR3 sequence reads: CASSASGDSREAFF. CDR3 nucleotides: TGTGCCAGCAGTGCATCAGGTGACTCACGGGAAGCTTTCTTT.

A few counts support this clonotype. The chain combines TRBV27 with TRBJ2-2; D uncertain. The CDR3 consists of 14 residues. Trimming took off 6 bases at V and 1 base at J, with 9 bases between the two ends. The germline gives CDR1 MNHEY, CDR2 SMNVEV (reference sequence). CDR3 loop: CASRGVLNTGELFF. CDR3 DNA: TGTGCCAGCAGAGGAGTTTTGAACACCGGGGAGCTGTTTTTT.

The chain couples TRBV18 to TRBJ1-1; D unresolved. The length of the CDR3 is 13 residues. V was clipped by 8 bases and J by 1 base, with 11 bases between them. Germline V gene data show CDR1 as KGHSH and CDR2 as LQKENI. The CDR3 DNA reads as TGTGCCAGCACAGAGTCCCAGAACACTGAAGCTTTCTTT. It codes for CASTESQNTEAFF.

This clonotype was seen a few times. The chain is built from TRBV12-3 or TRBV12-4 and TRBJ1-5; 8 bases are shared with TRBD1. Trimming removed 6 bases from V and 5 bases from J; junction bases left unmatched: 9. This CDR3 has 15 amino acids. CDR3 sequence (DNA): TGTGCCAGCAGACCCACAGGGGGGTCGCATCAGCCCCAGCATTTT. It codes for CASRPTGGSHQPQHF.

The rearrangement uses TRBV12-3 or TRBV12-4 and TRBJ2-1; 8 bases fit TRBD2. After removal of 3 bases from V and 3 bases from J, the junction contained 19 bases not matched to a gene. This CDR3 is built from 20 residues. The CDR3 nucleotides read TGTGCCAGCAGTTTGCGACGACCGGCTATTTTGGCGGGGGGCTACAATGAGCAGTTCTTC. Translating gives CASSLRRPAILAGGYNEQFF.